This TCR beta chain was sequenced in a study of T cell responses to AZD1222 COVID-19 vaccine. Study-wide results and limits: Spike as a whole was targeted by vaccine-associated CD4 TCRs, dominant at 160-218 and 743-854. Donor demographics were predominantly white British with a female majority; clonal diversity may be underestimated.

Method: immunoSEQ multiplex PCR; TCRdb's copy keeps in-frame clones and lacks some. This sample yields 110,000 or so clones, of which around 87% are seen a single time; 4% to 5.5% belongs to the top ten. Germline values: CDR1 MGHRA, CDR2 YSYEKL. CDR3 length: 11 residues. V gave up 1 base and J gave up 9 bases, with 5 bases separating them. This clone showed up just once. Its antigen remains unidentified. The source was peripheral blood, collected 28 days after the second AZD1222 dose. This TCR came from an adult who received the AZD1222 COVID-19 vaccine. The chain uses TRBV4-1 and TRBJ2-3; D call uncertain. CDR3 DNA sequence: TGCGCCAGCAGCCAAGCCCTGACGCAGTATTTT. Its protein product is CASSQALTQYF.